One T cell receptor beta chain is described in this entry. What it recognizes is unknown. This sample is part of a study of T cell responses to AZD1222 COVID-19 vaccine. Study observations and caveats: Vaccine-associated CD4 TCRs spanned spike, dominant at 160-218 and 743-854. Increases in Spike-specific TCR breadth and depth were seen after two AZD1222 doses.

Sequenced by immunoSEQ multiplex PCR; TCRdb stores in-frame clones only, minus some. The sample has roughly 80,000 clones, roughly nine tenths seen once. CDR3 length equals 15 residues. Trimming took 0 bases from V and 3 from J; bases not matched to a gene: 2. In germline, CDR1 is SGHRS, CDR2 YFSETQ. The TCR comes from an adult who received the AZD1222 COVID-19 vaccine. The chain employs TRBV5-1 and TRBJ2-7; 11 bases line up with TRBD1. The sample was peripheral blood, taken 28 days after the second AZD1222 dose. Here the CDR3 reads CASSLGTGGIYEQYF. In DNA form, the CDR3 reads TGCGCCAGCAGCTTGGGGACAGGGGGCATCTACGAGCAGTACTTC.